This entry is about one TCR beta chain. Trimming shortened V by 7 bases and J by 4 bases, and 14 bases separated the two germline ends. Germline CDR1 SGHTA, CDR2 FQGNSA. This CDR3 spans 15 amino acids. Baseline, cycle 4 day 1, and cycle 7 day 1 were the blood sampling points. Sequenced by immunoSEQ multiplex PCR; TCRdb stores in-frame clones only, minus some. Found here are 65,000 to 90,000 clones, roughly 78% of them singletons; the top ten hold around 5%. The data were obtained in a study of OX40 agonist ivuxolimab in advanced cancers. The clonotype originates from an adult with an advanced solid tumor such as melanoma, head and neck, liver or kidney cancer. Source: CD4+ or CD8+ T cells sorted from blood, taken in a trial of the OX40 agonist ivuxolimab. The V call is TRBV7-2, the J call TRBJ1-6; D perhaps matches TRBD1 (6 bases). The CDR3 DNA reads TGTGCCAGCATCCCCGGGACAAAATATAATTCACCCCTCCACTTT. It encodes CASIPGTKYNSPLHF.